One T cell receptor (beta chain) is described in this entry. CDR1 SGHRS and CDR2 YFSETQ come from the germline V gene. V was shortened by 3 bases and J by 0 bases, with 11 bases between the two germline ends. This CDR3 has 15 amino acids. This record comes from a study of circulating and synovial CD4+ cells in juvenile arthritis. Sequenced by immunoSEQ multiplex PCR; TCRdb stores in-frame clones only, minus some. The sample yields about 34,000 clones, 95% to 96% seen once. The chain is built from TRBV5-1 and TRBJ2-3, with D perhaps matching TRBD1 (5 bases). Sequenced sample: CD4+ T cells from blood. The TCR was taken from a human donor with juvenile idiopathic arthritis. CDR3 region: CASSWGGGSTDTQYF. In nucleotides, the CDR3 is TGCGCCAGCAGCTGGGGCGGTGGGAGCACAGATACGCAGTATTTT.